This TCR beta chain was documented in a study of CD8 T cells in Susac syndrome. From blood CD8+ and CD4+ T cells, the TCR beta chain was sequenced. Control patients had untreated stable or active relapsing-remitting multiple sclerosis by revised McDonald criteria. Purification of the CD8+ and CD4+ T cells relied on negative isolation, and TEMRA cells underwent FACS enrichment. Looked up from germline, CDR1 is KGHDR and CDR2 is SFDVKD. CDR3 length equals 13 residues. V was clipped by 9 bases and J by 4 bases, with 12 bases between them. A quantity of roughly 0.5 to 1 ug RNA underwent reverse transcription using random hexamers. The amplification used immunoSEQ multiplex PCR on TCR beta CDR3; it spanned 54 Vbeta and 13 Jbeta. MiXCR was run by TCRdb on the immunoSEQ multiplex PCR reads, yielding one entry per CDR3 protein. In the table there are some 70,000 distinct CDR3 sequences, approximately 94% of which are singletons.

Source material: CD8+ T cells from PBMCs. J is TRBJ1-5 and V is TRBV24-1; TRBD1 might be the D (6 bases). The clonotype originates from a human donor with multiple sclerosis. CDR3 coding DNA: TGTGCCACCCGACAGGACGGGAATCAGCCCCAGCATTTT. This sequence encodes CATRQDGNQPQHF.